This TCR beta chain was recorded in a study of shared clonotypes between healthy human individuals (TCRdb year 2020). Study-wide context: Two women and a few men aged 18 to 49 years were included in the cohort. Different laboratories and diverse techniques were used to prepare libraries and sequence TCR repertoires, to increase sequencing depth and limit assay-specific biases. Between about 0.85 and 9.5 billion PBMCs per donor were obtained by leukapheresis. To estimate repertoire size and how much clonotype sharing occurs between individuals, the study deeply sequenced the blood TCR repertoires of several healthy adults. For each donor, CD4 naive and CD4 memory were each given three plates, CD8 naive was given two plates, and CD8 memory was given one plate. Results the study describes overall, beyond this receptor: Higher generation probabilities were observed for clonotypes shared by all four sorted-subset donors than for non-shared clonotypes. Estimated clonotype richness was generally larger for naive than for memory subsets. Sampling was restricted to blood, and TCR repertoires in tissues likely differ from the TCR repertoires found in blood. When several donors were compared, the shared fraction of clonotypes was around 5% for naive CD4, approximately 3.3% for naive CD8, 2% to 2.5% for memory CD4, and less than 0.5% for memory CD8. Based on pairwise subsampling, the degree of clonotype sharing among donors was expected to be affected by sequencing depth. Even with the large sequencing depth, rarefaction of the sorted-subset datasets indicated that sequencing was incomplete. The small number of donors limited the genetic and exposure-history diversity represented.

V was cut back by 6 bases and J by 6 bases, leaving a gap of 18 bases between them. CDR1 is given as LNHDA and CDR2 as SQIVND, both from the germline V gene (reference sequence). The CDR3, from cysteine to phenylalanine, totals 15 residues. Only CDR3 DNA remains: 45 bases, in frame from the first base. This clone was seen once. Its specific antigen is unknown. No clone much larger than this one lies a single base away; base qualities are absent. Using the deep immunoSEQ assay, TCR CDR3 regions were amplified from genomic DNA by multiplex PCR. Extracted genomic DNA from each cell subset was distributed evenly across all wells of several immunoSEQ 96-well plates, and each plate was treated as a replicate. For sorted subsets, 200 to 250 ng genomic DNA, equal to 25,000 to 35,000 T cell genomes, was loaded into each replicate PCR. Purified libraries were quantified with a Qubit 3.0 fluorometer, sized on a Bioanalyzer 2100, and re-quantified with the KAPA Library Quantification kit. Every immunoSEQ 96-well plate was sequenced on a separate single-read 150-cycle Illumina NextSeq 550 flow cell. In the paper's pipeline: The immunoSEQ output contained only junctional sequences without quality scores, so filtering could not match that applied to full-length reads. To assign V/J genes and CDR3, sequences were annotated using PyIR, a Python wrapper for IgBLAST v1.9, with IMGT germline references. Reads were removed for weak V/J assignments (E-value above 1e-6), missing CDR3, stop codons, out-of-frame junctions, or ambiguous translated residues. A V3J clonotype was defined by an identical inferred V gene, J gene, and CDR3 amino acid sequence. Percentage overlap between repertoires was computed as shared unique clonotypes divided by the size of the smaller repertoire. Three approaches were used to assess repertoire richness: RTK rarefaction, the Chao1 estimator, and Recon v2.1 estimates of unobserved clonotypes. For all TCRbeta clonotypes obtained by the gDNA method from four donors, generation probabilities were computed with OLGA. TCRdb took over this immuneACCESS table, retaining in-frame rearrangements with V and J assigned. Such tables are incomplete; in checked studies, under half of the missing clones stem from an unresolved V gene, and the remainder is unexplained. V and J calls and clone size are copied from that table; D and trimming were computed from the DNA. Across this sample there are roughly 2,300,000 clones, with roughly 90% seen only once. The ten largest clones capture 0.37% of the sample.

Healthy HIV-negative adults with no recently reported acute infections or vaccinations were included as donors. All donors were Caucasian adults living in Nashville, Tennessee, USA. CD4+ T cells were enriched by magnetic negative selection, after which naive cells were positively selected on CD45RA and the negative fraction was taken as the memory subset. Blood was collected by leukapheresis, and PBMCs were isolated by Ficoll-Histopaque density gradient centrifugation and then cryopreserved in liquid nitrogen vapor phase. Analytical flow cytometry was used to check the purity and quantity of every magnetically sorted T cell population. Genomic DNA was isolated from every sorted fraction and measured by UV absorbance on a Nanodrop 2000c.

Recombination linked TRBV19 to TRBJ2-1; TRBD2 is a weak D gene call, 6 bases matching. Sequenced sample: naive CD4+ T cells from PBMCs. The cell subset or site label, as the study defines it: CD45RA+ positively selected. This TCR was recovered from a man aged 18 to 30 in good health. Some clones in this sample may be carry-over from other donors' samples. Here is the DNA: TGTGCCAGTAGCACCCGCGGGACTCCATTCAATGAGCAGTTCTTC. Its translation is CASSTRGTPFNEQFF. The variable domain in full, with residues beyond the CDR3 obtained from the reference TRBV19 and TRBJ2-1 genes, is DGGITQSPKYLFRKEGQNVTLSCEQNLNHDAMYWYRQDPGQGLRLIYYSQIVNDFQKGDIAEGYSVSREKKESFPLTVTSAQKNPTAFYLCASSTRGTPFNEQFFGPGTRLTVL.